The 29 T cell receptor beta chains reported below all come from one sample, sequenced in a study of identical twins. TCRdb fed the 5' RACE reads into MiXCR, producing one record per CDR3 protein. The sample has hundreds of thousands of distinct CDR3 sequences, 7.1% seen once; the top ten hold about 1.6%. The same specimen was also included in a second study, on yellow fever vaccine responses in identical twins.

Sequences were obtained from PBMCs. All receptors come from a woman in her late teens or twenties in good health.

V gene TRBV7-9 combines with J gene TRBJ1-2; D unclear. CDR3 length: 15 residues. Germline CDR1 and CDR2: SEHNR and FQNEAQ (reference sequence). V was trimmed by 0 bases and J by 2 bases, leaving 10 bases between them. CDR3 protein: CASSLALWENYGYTF. For the CDR3, the DNA is TGTGCCAGCAGCTTAGCGCTTTGGGAGAACTATGGCTACACCTTC.

This sequence joins TRBV7-3 and TRBJ2-7, with 10 bases aligning to TRBD2. The germline V gene encodes CDR1 SGHTA and CDR2 FQGTGA. The CDR3 length is 19 residues. V lost 4 bases to trimming and J lost 4 bases; unmatched junction nucleotides: 19. As DNA, the CDR3 is TGTGCCAGCAGCTCCCCCCGGCTAGCGGGAGCTACGGGTTTGTACGAGCAGTACTTC. Residues: CASSSPRLAGATGLYEQYF.

This chain links TRBV19 with TRBJ2-1, with D possibly TRBD2 on 5 matching bases. V was trimmed by 10 bases and J by 0 bases, leaving 16 bases between them. CDR3 length: 15 residues. CDR1 is LNHDA, CDR2 SQIVND, per germline (reference sequence). This CDR3 reads CATSEGRSSYNEQFF. As DNA, the CDR3 is TGTGCCACATCCGAGGGCAGGAGCTCCTACAATGAGCAGTTCTTC.

A few counts support this clonotype. The chain is built from TRBV7-2 and TRBJ2-7; 8 bases match TRBD1. Germline values: CDR1 SGHTA, CDR2 FQGNSA. This CDR3 has 15 amino acids. With 5 bases clipped from V and 2 bases from J, the junction kept 8 bases outside the gene matches. CDR3 DNA: TGTGCCAGCAGCCATTCCGGGACAGGCCCCTACGAGCAGTACTTC. This codes for CASSHSGTGPYEQYF.

The V call is TRBV5-5, the J call TRBJ2-1, with TRBD1 as a possible D gene (6 bases). Looked up from germline, CDR1 is SGHKS and CDR2 is YYEKEE (reference sequence). V lost 4 bases to trimming and J lost 1 base, with 12 bases between them. This CDR3 contains 15 residues. The CDR3 spells CASSTRQASYNEQFF. DNA for the CDR3: TGTGCCAGCAGCACACGACAGGCTTCCTACAATGAGCAGTTCTTC.

This clonotype was counted at least ten times. The rearrangement joins TRBV20-1 to TRBJ1-2, with D unresolved. V was shortened by 3 bases and J by 2 bases, with 7 bases between the two germline ends. The CDR3 extends over 12 amino acids. Germline CDR1 DFQATT, CDR2 SNEGSKA (reference sequence). The DNA for the CDR3 is TGCAGTGCTAGTCATCTAAACTATGGCTACACCTTC. Its protein product is CSASHLNYGYTF.

The chain couples TRBV20-1 to TRBJ2-1; TRBD2 matches at 7 bases. The CDR3 spans 19 residues. Germline lookup yields CDR1 DFQATT and CDR2 SNEGSKA (reference sequence). The junction had 23 bases not matched to a gene; V was cut back by 3 bases and J by 6 bases. CDR3 DNA: TGCAGTGCTAGTTCCAAAGCCCCGGGGGGACTACGAGCCCGCAATGAGCAGTTCTTC. This codes for CSASSKAPGGLRARNEQFF.

This clonotype was recorded many times. This chain's CDR3 is CASSIDRDNEQFF. The CDR3 DNA is TGTGCCAGCAGCATTGACAGGGACAATGAGCAGTTCTTC. The rearrangement joins TRBV7-3 to TRBJ2-1, with 7 positions matching TRBD1. J was trimmed by 5 bases and V by 5 bases; bases with no gene match: 3. The germline CDR1 and CDR2 sequences are SGHTA and FQGTGA. This CDR3 region has 13 residues.

This clonotype was seen at least ten times. This sequence joins TRBV3-1 and TRBJ1-1; D is unresolved. In germline, CDR1 is LGHDT, CDR2 YNNKEL (reference sequence). This CDR3 is 14 amino acids long. V was shortened by 1 base and J by 1 base, with 7 bases between the two germline ends. The DNA for the CDR3 is TGTGCCAGCAGCCAAGTTTTCAGGAACACTGAAGCTTTCTTT. Translating gives CASSQVFRNTEAFF.

This clonotype was detected many times. The chain employs TRBV20-1 and TRBJ2-1; TRBD2 aligns across 12 bases. The J segment lost 6 bases and the V segment lost 6 bases, leaving 12 bases of the junction unmatched. The CDR3 is 16 residues long. Germline values: CDR1 DFQATT, CDR2 SNEGSKA (reference sequence). This CDR3 reads CSAVPLAGGHSNEQFF. The CDR3 DNA is TGCAGTGCCGTCCCCCTAGCGGGAGGGCACTCCAATGAGCAGTTCTTC.

The J gene is TRBJ2-1, the V gene TRBV2, with 9 bases aligning to TRBD1. Germline lookup yields CDR1 SNHLY and CDR2 FYNNEI. The V segment lost 7 bases and the J segment 6 bases; nucleotides outside the gene matches: 7. The CDR3 has 14 residues. CDR3 coding DNA: TGTGCCAGCAAGTCGACAGGGGGTAGCAATGAGCAGTTCTTC. It encodes CASKSTGGSNEQFF.

This clonotype was detected ten times or more. The rearrangement uses TRBV5-1 and TRBJ1-2; D uncertain. The V end lost 4 bases, the J end lost 2 bases, and 21 bases lay between the germline ends. The V gene's germline CDR1 is SGHRS and CDR2 YFSETQ. The CDR3 is 17 residues long. The CDR3 bases are TGCGCCAGCAGCCCGGAGACTCCGGCGGGGAAAAACTATGGCTACACCTTC. It codes for CASSPETPAGKNYGYTF.

This clonotype came up many times. The chain joins TRBV21-1 to TRBJ2-7. TRBV21-1 is an annotated pseudogene. This CDR3 contains 13 residues. CDR3 bases: TGTGCCAGCAGGTATCAGAGTACCTACGAGCAGTACTTC. The encoded protein is CASRYQSTYEQYF.

This clonotype was picked up a small number of times. This chain uses TRBV5-1 with TRBJ2-2; TRBD2 aligns across 8 bases. This CDR3 spans 18 amino acids. Germline CDR1 SGHRS, CDR2 YFSETQ. V dropped 0 bases and J dropped 4; count of bases not matched to a gene: 11. This CDR3 is CASSLGFPSGRTTGELFF. CDR3 in DNA: TGCGCCAGCAGCTTGGGGTTTCCGAGCGGGAGAACCACCGGGGAGCTGTTTTTT.

This clonotype occurred a few times. The chain has TRBV7-2 and TRBJ2-1, with a tentative D call TRBD1 (6 bases). The CDR3 is 16 amino acids. The V end lost 5 bases, the J end lost 4 bases, and 18 bases lay between the germline ends. CDR1 is SGHTA, CDR2 FQGNSA, per germline. This CDR3 is CASSVFRDKFYNEQFF. DNA for the CDR3: TGTGCCAGCAGCGTATTCCGGGACAAATTTTACAATGAGCAGTTCTTC.

The gene calls are TRBV24-1 and TRBJ1-5, with a possible D match to TRBD1 (6 bases). Germline V gene data show CDR1 as KGHDR and CDR2 as SFDVKD. There are 17 residues in the CDR3. The V end was cut by 3 bases, the J end by 0 bases, with 14 bases between. The CDR3 region has the DNA TGTGCCACCAGTGATGGGGGGGGACAATTTAGCAATCAGCCCCAGCATTTT. Its translation is CATSDGGGQFSNQPQHF.

This clonotype appeared a few times. The chain recombines TRBV7-2 with TRBJ2-2; D is unclear. CDR1 is SGHTA, CDR2 FQGNSA, per germline. V lost 2 bases, J lost 7 bases, and 8 bases lay in between. CDR3 length: 13 residues. CDR3 sequence: CASSLLLDGELFF. The CDR3 coding sequence is TGTGCCAGCAGCTTACTTTTGGACGGGGAGCTGTTTTTT. Using reference TRBV7-2 and TRBJ2-2 for the parts outside the CDR3, the full variable domain is GAGVSQSPSNKVTEKGKDVELRCDPISGHTALYWYRQSLGQGLEFLIYFQGNSAPDKSGLPSDRFSAERTGGSVSTLTIQRTQQEDSAVYLCASSLLLDGELFFGEGSRLTVL.

The chain recombines TRBV7-8 with TRBJ2-2; D remains ambiguous. Trimming took 1 base from V and 6 from J, leaving 6 bases between them. Germline V gene sequence: CDR1 SGHVS, CDR2 FQNEAQ. CDR3 length equals 13 residues. For the CDR3, the DNA is TGTGCCAGCAGCTTAGTGGAACCCGGGGAGCTGTTTTTT. Its protein is CASSLVEPGELFF.

The V gene is TRBV28, the J gene TRBJ2-7; 8 nucleotides match TRBD1. J gave up 0 bases and V 5 bases, and 6 bases lay outside the gene matches. Germline lookup yields CDR1 MDHEN and CDR2 SYDVKM. The CDR3 consists of 15 residues. Here the CDR3 reads CASSVRDRSSYEQYF. The DNA for the CDR3 is TGTGCCAGCAGTGTCCGGGACAGGAGCTCCTACGAGCAGTACTTC.

This clonotype showed up many times. This rearrangement joins TRBV6-6 to TRBJ1-2; no definite D call. Germline V gene data show CDR1 as MNHNY and CDR2 as SVGAGI (reference sequence). The CDR3 spans 11 residues. V was trimmed by 6 bases and J by 7 bases, leaving 9 bases between them. This CDR3 reads CASSWVTGYTF. In DNA form, the CDR3 reads TGTGCCAGCAGCTGGGTAACTGGCTACACCTTC.

Only a few counts were recorded for this clonotype. The J gene is TRBJ2-1, the V gene TRBV4-1; a weak D match, TRBD2 (5 bases). Germline V gene data show CDR1 as MGHRA and CDR2 as YSYEKL. V lost 0 bases to trimming and J lost 4 bases, with 10 bases between them. CDR3 length equals 15 residues. This CDR3 is CASSQDGPGYNEQFF. The CDR3 DNA sequence: TGCGCCAGCAGCCAAGACGGGCCGGGATACAATGAGCAGTTCTTC.

This rearrangement joins TRBV5-1 to TRBJ2-3; tentatively, D is TRBD2 (5 bases). CDR1 and CDR2 (germline): SGHRS, YFSETQ. Trimming stripped 0 bases from V and 3 bases from J, with 11 bases between. This CDR3 comprises 15 residues. CDR3 nucleotides: TGCGCCAGCAGCTTGGAGGTGCTAGCAACAGATACGCAGTATTTT. This gives the protein CASSLEVLATDTQYF.

This rearrangement joins TRBV5-1 to TRBJ2-1; 9 positions agree with TRBD2. CDR3 size: 14 residues. Germline V gene data show CDR1 as SGHRS and CDR2 as YFSETQ. After removal of 5 bases from V and 15 bases from J, the junction contained 15 bases not matched to a gene. The CDR3 DNA reads TGCGCCAGCAGAAATAGCGGGAGCGGTTTGTTGCGGTTCTTC. Translation: CASRNSGSGLLRFF.

The sample holds a few counts of this clonotype. The rearrangement joins TRBV11-2 to TRBJ2-1, with a weak D call TRBD1 (6 bases). Germline CDR1 and CDR2: SGHAT and FQNNGV. There are 15 residues in the CDR3. Trimming took off 5 bases at V and 5 bases at J, with 16 bases between the two ends. The CDR3 sequence: CASSISQGIHNEQFF. The DNA of the CDR3 is TGTGCCAGCAGCATTTCGCAGGGGATCCACAATGAGCAGTTCTTC.

The chain employs TRBV19 and TRBJ2-3; no firm D call. Trimming left V 3 bases short and J 6 bases short, with 10 bases between. The CDR3 is 13 amino acids. The germline CDR1 and CDR2 sequences are LNHDA and SQIVND (reference sequence). CDR3 in amino acids: CASSMSHRDTQYF. CDR3 coding DNA: TGTGCCAGTAGTATGTCCCATCGGGATACGCAGTATTTT.

The chain is built from TRBV14 and TRBJ2-2; 7 nucleotides match TRBD1. The germline gives CDR1 SGHDN, CDR2 FVKESK. V shed 6 bases, J shed 4 bases, and the junction held 14 bases outside the gene matches. The CDR3 consists of 17 residues. The CDR3 nucleotides read TGTGCCAGCAGACGCGGACAGGTGGAGACTCTCACCGGGGAGCTGTTTTTT. Translated: CASRRGQVETLTGELFF.

The V call is TRBV18, the J call TRBJ2-3; D uncertain. The ends were cut back, 0 bases at V and 6 bases at J, with 4 bases in the middle. This CDR3 has 12 residues. The germline CDR1 and CDR2 sequences are KGHSH and LQKENI. The chain's CDR3 is CASSPPVDTQYF. DNA of the CDR3: TGTGCCAGCTCACCACCTGTGGATACGCAGTATTTT. Supplemented by reference TRBV18 and TRBJ2-3, the full variable domain reads NAGVMQNPRHLVRRRGQEARLRCSPMKGHSHVYWYRQLPEEGLKFMVYLQKENIIDESGMPKERFSAEFPKEGPSILRIQQVVRGDSAAYFCASSPPVDTQYFGPGTRLTVL.

This clonotype showed up just a few times. The CDR3 DNA reads TGTGCCAGCAGTTACTATCCGGAGGGGAACAATGAGCAGTTCTTC. Translation: CASSYYPEGNNEQFF. V and J are TRBV6-5 and TRBJ2-1; a weak D match, TRBD2 (6 bases). With 1 base removed from V and 5 bases from J, the gap between germline ends came to 12 bases. Germline CDR1 MNHEY, CDR2 SVGAGI. The CDR3 runs 15 residues.

The V call is TRBV7-9, the J call TRBJ2-3; D is unclear. The CDR3 is made up of 14 amino acids. Germline V lookup: CDR1 SEHNR, CDR2 FQNEAQ (reference sequence). Trimming stripped 5 bases from V and 2 bases from J, with 11 bases between. The CDR3 DNA is TGTGCCAGCAGCGAACGGGCAGTCACAGATACGCAGTATTTT. Encoded protein: CASSERAVTDTQYF.